The 10 T cell receptor beta chains presented below share a single source sample, sequenced in a study of CD8 T cells in ankylosing spondylitis (dated by TCRdb to between 2016 and 2019). The protocol used for the library was 5' RACE. The sequencer was an Illumina HiSeq 2500. TCRdb reworked the public reads: Q25 trimming with fastp, MiXCR clone assembly, productive beta chains retained. Here each entry gathers all rows of one CDR3 protein and keeps the most common genes and DNA. The sample yields approximately 180,000 distinct CDR3 sequences; around a sixth were counted once. Of the sample, 3.5% to 5% is held by the ten largest clones. The sample consisted of blood, either unsorted or a sorted T cell fraction (not recorded which). These receptors were taken from a male donor aged 10-30 years with ankylosing spondylitis or in good health (not recorded which). Donor details come from another sample of the same person, matched by shared clones.

A word on this clonotype: A read error may produce the germline difference seen at one junction end. The chain recombines TRBV29-1 with TRBJ1-1; TRBD1 aligns across 11 bases. CDR3 size: 12 residues. Germline V gives CDR1 SQVTM, CDR2 ANQGSEA. CDR3 sequence (DNA): TGCAGCGTGGAAGGGACAGGGGGAGAAGCTTTCTTT. It yields the protein CSVEGTGGEAFF. Combining the CDR3 with reference TRBV29-1 and TRBJ1-1 gives the whole variable domain SAVISQKPSRDICQRGTSLTIQCQVDSQVTMMFWYRQQPGQSLTLIATANQGSEATYESGFVIDKFPISRPNLTFSTLTVSNMSPEDSSIYLCSVEGTGGEAFFGQGTRLTVV.

This clonotype was found many times. The chain employs TRBV11-2 and TRBJ2-1, with 7 bases fitting TRBD1. The germline V gene has CDR1 SGHAT and CDR2 FQNNGV. Losses at the gene ends were 4 bases for V and 8 bases for J; bases not matched to a gene: 2. This CDR3 comprises 12 residues. CDR3 nucleotides: TGTGCCAGCAGCTCACAGGGGTATGAGCAGTTCTTC. The encoded protein is CASSSQGYEQFF.

V gene TRBV12-5 combines with J gene TRBJ2-1, with TRBD2 matching over 15 bases. Germline assignment: CDR1 LGHNT and CDR2 FRNRAP. After removal of 7 bases from V and 4 bases from J, the junction contained 5 bases not matched to a gene. This CDR3 has 16 residues. CDR3 DNA sequence: TGTGCTAGTGCCGAGGGACTAGCGGGAGGTTACAATGAGCAGTTCTTC. It is translated as CASAEGLAGGYNEQFF.

The chain combines TRBV29-1 with TRBJ2-1; D not certain. The length of the CDR3 is 13 residues. The V end was cut by 6 bases, the J end by 10 bases, with 19 bases between. Germline CDR1 is SQVTM and CDR2 is ANQGSEA. CDR3 nucleotide sequence: TGCAGCGTGTCCTTCGAATGGGGTGGCGAGCAGTTCTTC. Protein: CSVSFEWGGEQFF.

This clonotype was seen many times. This rearrangement joins TRBV5-1 to TRBJ2-7, with a tentative D call TRBD1 (5 bases). The germline CDR1 and CDR2 sequences are SGHRS and YFSETQ. Trimming stripped 4 bases from V and 7 bases from J, with 21 bases between. The CDR3 extends over 15 amino acids. The CDR3 DNA reads TGCGCCAGCAGCAACATGTGGGGCCAGCTGGAGGAGCAGTACTTC. Protein product: CASSNMWGQLEEQYF.

This clonotype has a count of ten or more. The chain employs TRBV3-1 and TRBJ2-2; TRBD1 is a possible D gene (5 bases). Trimming took 1 base from V and 7 from J, leaving 10 bases between them. This CDR3 region has 14 residues. Germline CDR1 LGHDT, CDR2 YNNKEL (reference sequence). CDR3 DNA: TGTGCCAGCAGCCAAGCGCCAGGGCTCGGGGAGCTGTTTTTT. Encoded protein: CASSQAPGLGELFF.

This clonotype was counted at least ten times. V gene TRBV4-1 combines with J gene TRBJ2-1; D might be TRBD2 (5 bases). The CDR3 runs 16 residues. Between the trimmed V and J ends, which lost 3 bases and 0 bases, there was a span of 12 bases. Germline assignment: CDR1 MGHRA and CDR2 YSYEKL. CDR3 protein: CASSHVGVSSYNEQFF. CDR3 coding DNA: TGCGCCAGCAGCCATGTCGGGGTTAGCTCCTACAATGAGCAGTTCTTC.

The table lists this clonotype with many counts. The J gene is TRBJ2-2, the V gene TRBV5-1; unclear D gene. V was shortened by 0 bases and J by 6 bases, with 9 bases between the two germline ends. CDR3 length: 14 residues. The V gene's germline CDR1 is SGHRS and CDR2 YFSETQ. CDR3 sequence reads: CASSLGRPPGELFF. In DNA form, the CDR3 reads TGCGCCAGCAGCTTGGGCCGGCCCCCCGGGGAGCTGTTTTTT. Full variable domain (rest looked up from reference TRBV5-1 and TRBJ2-2): KAGVTQTPRYLIKTRGQQVTLSCSPISGHRSVSWYQQTPGQGLQFLFEYFSETQRNKGNFPGRFSGRQFSNSRSEMNVSTLELGDSALYLCASSLGRPPGELFFGEGSRLTVL.

At least ten counts were recorded for this clonotype. J is TRBJ2-1 and V is TRBV5-5; D possibly uses TRBD1 or TRBD2 (6 bases each). This CDR3 has 13 residues. Trimming took off 5 bases at V and 9 bases at J, with 15 bases between the two ends. CDR1 is SGHKS, CDR2 YYEKEE, per germline (reference sequence). CDR3 loop: CASRPPGAGEQFF. CDR3 sequence (DNA): TGTGCCAGCAGACCGCCGGGGGCAGGTGAGCAGTTCTTC.

This clonotype was seen repeatedly, ten times or more. The genes are TRBV4-3 and TRBJ2-7, with TRBD1 matching 10 bases. V gave up 10 bases and J gave up 3 bases; unmatched junction bases: 6. The germline gives CDR1 LGHNA, CDR2 YSLEER. There are 13 residues in the CDR3. DNA for the CDR3: TGCGCCACGTCCCGGGACAGGGGCTACGAGCAGTACTTC. This encodes CATSRDRGYEQYF.